The T cell receptor beta chain described here comes from a study of PD-1 blockade in classical Hodgkin lymphoma. Time point denoted: newly diagnosed, previously untreated cHL patient sample. As a comparison, the study used PBMCs from newly diagnosed, untreated classical Hodgkin lymphoma. Libraries were prepared by immunoSEQ multiplex PCR; TCRdb keeps only in-frame clonotypes and omits some of them. The sample has about 47,000 clones, approximately 90% seen once. Germline V gene data show CDR1 as MRHNA and CDR2 as SNTAGT. CDR3 length equals 13 residues. The V end lost 7 bases, the J end lost 9 bases, and 16 bases lay between the germline ends.

The source of this sequence is a human donor with classical Hodgkin lymphoma. The chain is built from TRBV6-4 and TRBJ2-1; perhaps TRBD2 as D (6 bases). Sequenced sample: peripheral blood mononuclear cells (PBMCs). The chain's CDR3 is CASTPSGVGEQFF. The CDR3 DNA follows: TGTGCCAGCACCCCATCGGGGGTGGGTGAGCAGTTCTTC.